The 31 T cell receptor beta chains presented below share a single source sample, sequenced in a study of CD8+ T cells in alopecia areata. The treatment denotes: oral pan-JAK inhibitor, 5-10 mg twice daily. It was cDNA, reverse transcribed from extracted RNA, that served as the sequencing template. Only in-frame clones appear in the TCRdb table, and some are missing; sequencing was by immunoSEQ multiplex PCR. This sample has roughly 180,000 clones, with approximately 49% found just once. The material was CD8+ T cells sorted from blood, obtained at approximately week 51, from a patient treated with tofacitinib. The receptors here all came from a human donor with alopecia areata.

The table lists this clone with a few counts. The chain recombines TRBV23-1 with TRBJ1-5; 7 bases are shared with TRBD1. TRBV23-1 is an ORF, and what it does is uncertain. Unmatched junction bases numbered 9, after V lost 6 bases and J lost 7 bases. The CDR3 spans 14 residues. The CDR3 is CASRKDREGQPQHF. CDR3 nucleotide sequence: TGCGCCAGCAGGAAAGACAGGGAAGGACAGCCCCAGCATTTT.

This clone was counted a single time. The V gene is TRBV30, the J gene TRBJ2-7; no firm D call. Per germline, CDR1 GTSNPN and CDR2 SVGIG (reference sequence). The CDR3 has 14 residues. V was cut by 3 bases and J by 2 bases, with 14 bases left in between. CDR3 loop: CAWSHSGRPYEQYF. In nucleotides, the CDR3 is TGTGCCTGGAGCCACTCCGGACGGCCCTACGAGCAGTACTTC.

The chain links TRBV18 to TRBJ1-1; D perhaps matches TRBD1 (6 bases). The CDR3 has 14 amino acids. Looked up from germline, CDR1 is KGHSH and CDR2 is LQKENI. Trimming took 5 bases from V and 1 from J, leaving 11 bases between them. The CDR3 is CASSRGTGNTEAFF. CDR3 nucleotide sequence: TGTGCCAGCTCAAGGGGGACGGGGAACACTGAAGCTTTCTTT. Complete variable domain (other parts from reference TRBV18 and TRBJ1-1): NAGVMQNPRHLVRRRGQEARLRCSPMKGHSHVYWYRQLPEEGLKFMVYLQKENIIDESGMPKERFSAEFPKEGPSILRIQQVVRGDSAAYFCASSRGTGNTEAFFGQGTRLTVV.

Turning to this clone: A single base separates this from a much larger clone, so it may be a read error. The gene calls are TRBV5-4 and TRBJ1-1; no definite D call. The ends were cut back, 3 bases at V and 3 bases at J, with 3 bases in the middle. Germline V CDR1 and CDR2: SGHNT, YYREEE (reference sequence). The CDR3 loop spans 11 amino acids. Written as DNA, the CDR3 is TGTGCCAGCAGCTACGACACTGAAGCTTTCTTT. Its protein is CASSYDTEAFF. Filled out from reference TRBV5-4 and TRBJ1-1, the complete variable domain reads ETGVTQSPTHLIKTRGQQVTLRCSSQSGHNTVSWYQQALGQGPQFIFQYYREEENGRGNFPPRFSGLQFPNYSSELNVNALELDDSALYLCASSYDTEAFFGQGTRLTVV.

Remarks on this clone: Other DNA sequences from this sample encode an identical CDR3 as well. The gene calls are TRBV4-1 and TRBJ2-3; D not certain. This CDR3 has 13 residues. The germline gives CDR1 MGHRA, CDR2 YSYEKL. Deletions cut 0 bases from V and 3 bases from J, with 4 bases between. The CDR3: CASSQDRTDTQYF. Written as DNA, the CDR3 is TGCGCCAGCAGCCAAGACAGGACAGATACGCAGTATTTT.

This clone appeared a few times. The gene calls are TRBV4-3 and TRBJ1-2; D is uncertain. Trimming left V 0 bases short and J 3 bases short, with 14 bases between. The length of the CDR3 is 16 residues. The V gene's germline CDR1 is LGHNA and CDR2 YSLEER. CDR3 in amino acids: CASSQDWTGNYYGYTF. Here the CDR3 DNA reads TGCGCCAGCAGCCAAGACTGGACGGGTAACTACTATGGCTACACCTTC.

DNA of the CDR3: TGTGCCAGCAGCTGGGGCGGGGTGGGTAGCAATCAGCCCCAGCATTTT. Translated: CASSWGGVGSNQPQHF. V gene TRBV5-6 combines with J gene TRBJ1-5; tentative D call: TRBD1 (5 bases). There are 16 residues in the CDR3. V was cut by 3 bases and J by 0 bases, with 13 bases left in between. The germline V gene has CDR1 SGHDT and CDR2 YYEEEE.

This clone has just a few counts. The CDR3 sequence is CASSLTENTEAFF. The CDR3 coding sequence is TGTGCCAGCAGCTTAACGGAGAACACTGAAGCTTTCTTT. The chain employs TRBV7-3 and TRBJ1-1; no firm D call. The germline V gene encodes CDR1 SGHTA and CDR2 FQGTGA. V gave up 0 bases and J gave up 1 base, with 3 bases separating them. The CDR3 spans 13 residues.

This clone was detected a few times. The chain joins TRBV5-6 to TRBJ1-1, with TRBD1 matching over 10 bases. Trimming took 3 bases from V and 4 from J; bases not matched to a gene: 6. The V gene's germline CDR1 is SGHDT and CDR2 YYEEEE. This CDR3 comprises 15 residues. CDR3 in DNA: TGTGCCAGCAGCTCGCGGGACAGGGGAGGCACTGAAGCTTTCTTT. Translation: CASSSRDRGGTEAFF.

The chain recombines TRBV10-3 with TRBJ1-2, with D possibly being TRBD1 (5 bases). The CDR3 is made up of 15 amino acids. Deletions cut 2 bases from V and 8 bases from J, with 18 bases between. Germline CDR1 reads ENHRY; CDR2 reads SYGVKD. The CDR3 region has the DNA TGTGCCATCAGTGAGCCACCCGAAGGGGCGGAAGGCTACACCTTC. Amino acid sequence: CAISEPPEGAEGYTF.

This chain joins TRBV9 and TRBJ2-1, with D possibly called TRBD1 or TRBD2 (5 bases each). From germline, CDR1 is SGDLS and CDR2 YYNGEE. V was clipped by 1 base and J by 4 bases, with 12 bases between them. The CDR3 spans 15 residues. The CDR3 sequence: CASSVLGETYNEQFF. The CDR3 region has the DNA TGTGCCAGCAGCGTACTAGGGGAGACTTACAATGAGCAGTTCTTC. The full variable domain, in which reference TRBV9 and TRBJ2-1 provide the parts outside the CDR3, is DSGVTQTPKHLITATGQRVTLRCSPRSGDLSVYWYQQSLDQGLQFLIQYYNGEERAKGNILERFSAQQFPDLHSELNLSSLELGDSALYFCASSVLGETYNEQFFGPGTRLTVL.

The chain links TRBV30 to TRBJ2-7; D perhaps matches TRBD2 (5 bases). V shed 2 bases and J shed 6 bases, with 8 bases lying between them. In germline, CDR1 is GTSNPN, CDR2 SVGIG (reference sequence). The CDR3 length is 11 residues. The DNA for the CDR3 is TGTGCCTGGAGTCGAGGGATCGAGCAGTACTTC. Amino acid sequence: CAWSRGIEQYF.

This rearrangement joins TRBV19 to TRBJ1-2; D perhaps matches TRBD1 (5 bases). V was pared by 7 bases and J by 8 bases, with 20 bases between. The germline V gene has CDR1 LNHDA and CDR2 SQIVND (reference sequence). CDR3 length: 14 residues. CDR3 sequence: CASNSRASLSGYTF. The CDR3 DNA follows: TGTGCCAGTAATTCCAGGGCCTCACTATCGGGCTACACCTTC.

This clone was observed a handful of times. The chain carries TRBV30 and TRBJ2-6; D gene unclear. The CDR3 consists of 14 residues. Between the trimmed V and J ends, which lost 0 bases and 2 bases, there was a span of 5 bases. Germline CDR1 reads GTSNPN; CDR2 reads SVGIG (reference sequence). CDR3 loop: CAWSVETGANVLTF. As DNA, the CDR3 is TGTGCCTGGAGTGTTGAAACTGGGGCCAACGTCCTGACTTTC.

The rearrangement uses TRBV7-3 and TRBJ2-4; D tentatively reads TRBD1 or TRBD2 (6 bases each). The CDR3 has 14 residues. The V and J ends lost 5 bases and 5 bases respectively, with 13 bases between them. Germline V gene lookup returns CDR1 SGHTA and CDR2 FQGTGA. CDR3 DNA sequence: TGTGCCAGCAGCCGTGCGGGACATGAAAACATTCAGTACTTC. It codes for CASSRAGHENIQYF.

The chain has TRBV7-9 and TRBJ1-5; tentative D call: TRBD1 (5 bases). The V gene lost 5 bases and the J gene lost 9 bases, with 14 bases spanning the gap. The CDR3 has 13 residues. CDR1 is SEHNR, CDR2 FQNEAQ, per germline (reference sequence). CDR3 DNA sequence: TGTGCCAGCAGCCCGGGGCAGGGTCGGCCCCAGCATTTT. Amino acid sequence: CASSPGQGRPQHF.

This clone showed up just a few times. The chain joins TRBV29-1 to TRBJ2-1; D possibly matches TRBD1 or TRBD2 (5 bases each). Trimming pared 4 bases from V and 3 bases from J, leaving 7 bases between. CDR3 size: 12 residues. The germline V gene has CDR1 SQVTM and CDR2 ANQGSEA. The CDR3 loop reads CSVGDHYNEQFF. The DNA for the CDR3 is TGCAGCGTTGGGGACCACTACAATGAGCAGTTCTTC.

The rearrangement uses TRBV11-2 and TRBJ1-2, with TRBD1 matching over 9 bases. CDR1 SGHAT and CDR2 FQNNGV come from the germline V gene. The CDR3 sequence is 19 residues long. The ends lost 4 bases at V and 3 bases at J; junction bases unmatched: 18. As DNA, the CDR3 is TGTGCCAGCAGCTCGACCGGGACAGGGATTACGAGTGCCGACTATGGCTACACCTTC. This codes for CASSSTGTGITSADYGYTF.

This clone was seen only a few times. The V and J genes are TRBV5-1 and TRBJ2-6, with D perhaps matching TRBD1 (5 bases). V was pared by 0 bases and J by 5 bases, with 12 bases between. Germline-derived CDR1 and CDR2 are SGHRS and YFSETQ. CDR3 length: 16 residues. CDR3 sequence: CASSLGTGAWANVLTF. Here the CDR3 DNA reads TGCGCCAGCAGCTTGGGTACAGGAGCCTGGGCCAACGTCCTGACTTTC.

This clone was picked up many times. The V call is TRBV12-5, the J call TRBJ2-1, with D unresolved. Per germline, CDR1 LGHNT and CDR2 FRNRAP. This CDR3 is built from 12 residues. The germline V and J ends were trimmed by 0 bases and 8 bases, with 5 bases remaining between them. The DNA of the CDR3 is TGTGCTAGTGGTTTGGTAAGGGATGAGCAGTTCTTC. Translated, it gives CASGLVRDEQFF.

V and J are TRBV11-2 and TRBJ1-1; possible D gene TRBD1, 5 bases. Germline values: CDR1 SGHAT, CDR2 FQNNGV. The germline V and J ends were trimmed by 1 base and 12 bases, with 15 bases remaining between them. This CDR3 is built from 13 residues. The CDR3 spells CASSLGAGGRTFF. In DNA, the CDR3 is TGTGCCAGCAGCTTAGGTGCGGGGGGAAGGACTTTCTTT.

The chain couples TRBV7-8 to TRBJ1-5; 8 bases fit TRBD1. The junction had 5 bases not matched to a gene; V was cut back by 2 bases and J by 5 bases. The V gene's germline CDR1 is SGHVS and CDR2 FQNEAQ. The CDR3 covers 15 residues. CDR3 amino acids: CASSLRTGKDQPQHF. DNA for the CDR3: TGTGCCAGCAGCTTACGGACAGGGAAGGATCAGCCCCAGCATTTT.

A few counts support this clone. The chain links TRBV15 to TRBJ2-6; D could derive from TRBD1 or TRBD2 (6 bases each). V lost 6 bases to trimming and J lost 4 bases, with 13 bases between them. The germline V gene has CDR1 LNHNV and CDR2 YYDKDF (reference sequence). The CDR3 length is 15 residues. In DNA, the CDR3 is TGTGCCACCAGTGAGGGGGGCGAGGGGGCCAACGTCCTGACTTTC. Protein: CATSEGGEGANVLTF.

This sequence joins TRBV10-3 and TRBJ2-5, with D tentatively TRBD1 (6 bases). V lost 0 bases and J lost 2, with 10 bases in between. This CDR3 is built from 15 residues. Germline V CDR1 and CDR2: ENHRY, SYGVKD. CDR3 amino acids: CAISESPTGQETQYF. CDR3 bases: TGTGCCATCAGTGAGTCCCCCACAGGGCAAGAGACCCAGTACTTC.

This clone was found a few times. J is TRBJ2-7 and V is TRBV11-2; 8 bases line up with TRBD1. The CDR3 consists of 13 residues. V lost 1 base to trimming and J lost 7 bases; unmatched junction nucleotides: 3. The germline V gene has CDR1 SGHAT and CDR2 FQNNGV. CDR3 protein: CASSLGTGQEQYF. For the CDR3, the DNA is TGTGCCAGCAGCTTAGGGACAGGGCAAGAGCAGTACTTC.

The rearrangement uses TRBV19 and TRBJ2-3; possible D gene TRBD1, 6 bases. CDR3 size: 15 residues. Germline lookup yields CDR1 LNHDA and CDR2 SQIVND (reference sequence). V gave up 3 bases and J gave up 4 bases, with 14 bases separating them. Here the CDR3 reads CASSMVGSGADTQYF. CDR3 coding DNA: TGTGCCAGTAGTATGGTGGGCTCAGGGGCAGATACGCAGTATTTT.

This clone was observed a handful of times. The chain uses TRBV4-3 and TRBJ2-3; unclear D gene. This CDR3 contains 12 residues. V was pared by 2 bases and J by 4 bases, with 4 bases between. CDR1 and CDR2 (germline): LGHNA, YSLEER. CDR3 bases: TGCGCCAGCAGCCAAAAGGCAGATACGCAGTATTTT. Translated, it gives CASSQKADTQYF.

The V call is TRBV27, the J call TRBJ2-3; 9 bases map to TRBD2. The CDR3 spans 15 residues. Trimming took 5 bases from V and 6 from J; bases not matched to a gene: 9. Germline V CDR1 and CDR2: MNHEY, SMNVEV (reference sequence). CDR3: CASSLGAGGQDTQYF. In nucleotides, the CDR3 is TGTGCCAGCAGTCTTGGAGCGGGGGGACAGGATACGCAGTATTTT.

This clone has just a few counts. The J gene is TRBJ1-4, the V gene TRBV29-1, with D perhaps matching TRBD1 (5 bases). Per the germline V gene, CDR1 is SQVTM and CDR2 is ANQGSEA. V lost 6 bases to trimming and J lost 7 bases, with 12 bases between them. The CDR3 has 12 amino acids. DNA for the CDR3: TGCAGCGTGGGTCAGGGACTTGAAAAACTGTTTTTT. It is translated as CSVGQGLEKLFF. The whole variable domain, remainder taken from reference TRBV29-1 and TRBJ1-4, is SAVISQKPSRDICQRGTSLTIQCQVDSQVTMMFWYRQQPGQSLTLIATANQGSEATYESGFVIDKFPISRPNLTFSTLTVSNMSPEDSSIYLCSVGQGLEKLFFGSGTQLSVL.

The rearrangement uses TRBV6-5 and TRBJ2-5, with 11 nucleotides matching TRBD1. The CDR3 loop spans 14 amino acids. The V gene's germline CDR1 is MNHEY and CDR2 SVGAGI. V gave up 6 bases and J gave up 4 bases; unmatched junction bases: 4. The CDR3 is CASSYGQGAETQYF. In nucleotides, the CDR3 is TGTGCCAGCAGCTACGGACAGGGGGCAGAGACCCAGTACTTC.

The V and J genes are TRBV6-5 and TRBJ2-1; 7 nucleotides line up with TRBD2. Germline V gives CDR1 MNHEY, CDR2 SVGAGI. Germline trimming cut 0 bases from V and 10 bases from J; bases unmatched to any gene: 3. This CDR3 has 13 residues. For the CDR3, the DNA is TGTGCCAGCAGTTACTCGGGAGGGAGGGAGCAGTTCTTC. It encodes CASSYSGGREQFF.